The clone carrying this T cell receptor (beta chain) was recorded at least ten times. What it binds is unknown. This sample stems from a study of CD8 T cells in ankylosing spondylitis. Study-wide points: It appeared that ankylosing spondylitis blood was characterized by a TCR beta motif of several highly homologous variants.

The V gene lost 5 bases and the J gene lost 1 base, with 17 bases spanning the gap. Germline V gene sequence: CDR1 SEHNR, CDR2 FQNEAQ (reference sequence). The CDR3 extends over 16 amino acids. TCRdb reanalysed the 5' RACE reads using MiXCR and keeps one entry per CDR3 protein. The sample holds around 490,000 distinct CDR3 sequences, roughly 5.2% seen once. The V gene is TRBV7-9, the J gene TRBJ1-2; D is perhaps TRBD1 (6 bases). Material: blood, either unsorted or a sorted T cell fraction (not recorded which). The receptor's source is a male donor with ankylosing spondylitis. Here the CDR3 DNA reads TGTGCCAGCAGCCCCGGGGGGGACATCGGTAACTATGGCTACACCTTC. It translates to CASSPGGDIGNYGYTF.